This T cell receptor (beta chain) was documented in a study of T cells in localized non-small cell lung cancer. Here immunoSEQ multiplex PCR was the method, and the copy in TCRdb shows in-frame clones only, minus some. The table records about 46,000 clones, 81% of them present only once. This CDR3 has 14 residues. V lost 5 bases, J lost 0 bases, and 11 bases lay in between. Looked up from germline, CDR1 is LNHNV and CDR2 is YYDKDF (reference sequence). Study conclusions and caveats: Sequencing, confined to only one tumor region, leaves heterogeneity possible. Highest T cell clonality was seen in uninvolved adjacent lung, surpassing that measured in tumor. Paired adjacent lung recovered a median about 60 of the top 100 tumor clones. Density of T cells in blood, when higher, went with longer overall survival.

Note on this clone: The antigen remains unidentified.

This receptor was obtained from a man aged 40-75 years with stage III lung adenocarcinoma. This sample comprised peripheral blood mononuclear cells, obtained before any cancer treatment. V is TRBV15 and J is TRBJ2-7; D may be TRBD2 (5 bases). The DNA for the CDR3 is TGTGCCACCAGCGCCCCTCGGGACTCCTACGAGCAGTACTTC. It specifies CATSAPRDSYEQYF. The entire variable domain, with the rest obtained from reference TRBV15 and TRBJ2-7, is as follows: DAMVIQNPRYQVTQFGKPVTLSCSQTLNHNVMYWYQQKSSQAPKLLFHYYDKDFNNEADTPDNFQSRRPNTSFCFLDIRSPGLGDTAMYLCATSAPRDSYEQYFGPGTRLTVT.